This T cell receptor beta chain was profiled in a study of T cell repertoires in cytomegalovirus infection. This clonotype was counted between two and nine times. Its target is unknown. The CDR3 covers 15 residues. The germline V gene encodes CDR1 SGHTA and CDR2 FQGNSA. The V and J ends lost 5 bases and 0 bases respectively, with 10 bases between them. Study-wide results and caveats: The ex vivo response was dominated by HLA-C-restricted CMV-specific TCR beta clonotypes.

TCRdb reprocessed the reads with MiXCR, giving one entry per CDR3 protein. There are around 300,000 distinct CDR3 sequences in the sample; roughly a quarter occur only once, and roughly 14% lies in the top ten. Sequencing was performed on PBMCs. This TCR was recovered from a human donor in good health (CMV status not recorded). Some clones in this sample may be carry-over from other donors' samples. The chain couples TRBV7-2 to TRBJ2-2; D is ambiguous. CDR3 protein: CASSVGRSNTGELFF. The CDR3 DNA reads TGTGCCAGCAGCGTCGGACGATCGAACACCGGGGAGCTGTTTTTT. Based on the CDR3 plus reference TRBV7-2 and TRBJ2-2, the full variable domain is GAGVSQSPSNKVTEKGKDVELRCDPISGHTALYWYRQSLGQGLEFLIYFQGNSAPDKSGLPSDRFSAERTGGSVSTLTIQRTQQEDSAVYLCASSVGRSNTGELFFGEGSRLTVL.